This TCR beta chain derives from a study of T cell clones after liver transplantation. Across the study: Post-transplant blood was tracked for graft-donor-reactive T cell clones identified in a pre-transplant mixed lymphocyte reaction. At least one year of complete immunosuppression withdrawal without enzymes over twice normal defined tolerance.

The method was immunoSEQ multiplex PCR; TCRdb's version includes in-frame clones alone and lacks a portion of them. The sample gives about 85,000 clones, around four fifths of which show up once; under 0.6% is in the top ten. The CDR3 sequence is 11 residues long. Germline V lookup: CDR1 SNHLY, CDR2 FYNNEI. V lost 11 bases and J 6 bases, leaving 13 bases between the germline ends. V gene TRBV2 combines with J gene TRBJ2-5; D not resolved. The sequence was collected from a human patient who received a liver transplant. The graft donor may be the source of some T cells. The material sequenced was CD4+ T cells from blood, taken 45 to 47 months after liver transplant. CDR3 region: CALSNRQTQYF. The CDR3 DNA reads as TGTGCCCTAAGCAACCGCCAGACCCAGTACTTC.